The T cell receptor beta chain under discussion was sequenced for a study of OX40 agonist ivuxolimab in advanced cancers. Regarding the study as a whole: Relative to CD4+, CD8+ T cells held more expanded clones on average. Undetermined was the antigen specificity of the expanded peripheral T cells. Clonal expansion by week 6 occurred in CD4+ and CD8+ blood T cells (at 0.1 to 3.0 mg/kg).

Comments on this clone: Its antigen is not known.

Profiling relied on immunoSEQ multiplex PCR, and the TCRdb table lists in-frame clones only, not all of them. The sample carries under 95,000 clones, about 83% recorded once. This CDR3 is 14 amino acids long. Trimming left V 1 base short and J 2 bases short, with 8 bases between. The germline V gene encodes CDR1 SGHDT and CDR2 YYEEEE. Individuals having autoimmune disease history or systemic immunosuppression were not enrolled. This receptor was taken from an adult with an advanced solid tumor such as melanoma, head and neck, liver or kidney cancer. This specimen was CD4+ or CD8+ T cells sorted from blood, taken in a trial of the OX40 agonist ivuxolimab. This chain connects TRBV5-6 to TRBJ2-3; no firm D call. The CDR3 coding sequence is TGTGCCAGCAGCTTGAACGGGCCCACAGATACGCAGTATTTT. This translates into CASSLNGPTDTQYF.